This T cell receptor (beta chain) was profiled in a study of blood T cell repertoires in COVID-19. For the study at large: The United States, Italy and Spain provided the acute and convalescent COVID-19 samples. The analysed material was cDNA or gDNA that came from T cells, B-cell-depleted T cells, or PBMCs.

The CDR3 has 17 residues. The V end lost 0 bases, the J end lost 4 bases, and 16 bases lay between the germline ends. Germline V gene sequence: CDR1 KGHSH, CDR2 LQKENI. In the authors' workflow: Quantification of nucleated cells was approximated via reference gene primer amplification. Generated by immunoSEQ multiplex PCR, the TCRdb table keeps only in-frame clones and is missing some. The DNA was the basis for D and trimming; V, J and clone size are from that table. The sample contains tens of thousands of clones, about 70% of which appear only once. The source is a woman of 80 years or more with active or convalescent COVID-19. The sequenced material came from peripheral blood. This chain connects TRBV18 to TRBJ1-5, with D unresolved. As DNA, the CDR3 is TGTGCCAGCTCACCACCGGAGAGAGGGTTTTGGAATCAGCCCCAGCATTTT. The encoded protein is CASSPPERGFWNQPQHF.